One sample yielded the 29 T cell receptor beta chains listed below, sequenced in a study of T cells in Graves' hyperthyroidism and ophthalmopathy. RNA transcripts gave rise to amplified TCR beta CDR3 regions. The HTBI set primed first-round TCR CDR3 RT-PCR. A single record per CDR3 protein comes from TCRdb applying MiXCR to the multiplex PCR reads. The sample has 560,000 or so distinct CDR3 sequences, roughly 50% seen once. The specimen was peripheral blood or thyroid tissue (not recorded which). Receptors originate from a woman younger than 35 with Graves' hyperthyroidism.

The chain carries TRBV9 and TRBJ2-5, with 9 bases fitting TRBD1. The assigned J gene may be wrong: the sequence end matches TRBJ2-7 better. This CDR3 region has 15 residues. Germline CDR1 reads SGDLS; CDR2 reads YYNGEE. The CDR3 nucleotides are TGTGCCAGCAGCGCGACAGGGGGTGTTGCCTACGAGCAGTACTTC. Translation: CASSATGGVAYEQYF.

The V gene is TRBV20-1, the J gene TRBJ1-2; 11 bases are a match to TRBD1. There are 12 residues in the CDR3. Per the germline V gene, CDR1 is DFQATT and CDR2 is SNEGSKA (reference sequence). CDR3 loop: CRGDRGVYGYTF. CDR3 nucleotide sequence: TGCAGGGGGGACAGGGGGGTCTATGGCTACACCTTC.

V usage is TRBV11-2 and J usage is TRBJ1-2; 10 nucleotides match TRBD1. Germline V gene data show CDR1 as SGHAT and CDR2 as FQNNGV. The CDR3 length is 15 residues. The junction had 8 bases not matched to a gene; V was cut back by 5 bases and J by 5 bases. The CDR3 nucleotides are TGTGCCAGCAGCCCCATCCCGGGACAGGGGTATGGCTACACCTTC. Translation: CASSPIPGQGYGYTF.

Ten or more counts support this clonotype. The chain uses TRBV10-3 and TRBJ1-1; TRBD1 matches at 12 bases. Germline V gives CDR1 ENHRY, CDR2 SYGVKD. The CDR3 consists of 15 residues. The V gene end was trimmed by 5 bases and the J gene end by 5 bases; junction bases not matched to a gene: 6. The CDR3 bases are TGTGCCATCAGTCCCGGGACAGGGGGCCGTACTGAAGCTTTCTTT. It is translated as CAISPGTGGRTEAFF.

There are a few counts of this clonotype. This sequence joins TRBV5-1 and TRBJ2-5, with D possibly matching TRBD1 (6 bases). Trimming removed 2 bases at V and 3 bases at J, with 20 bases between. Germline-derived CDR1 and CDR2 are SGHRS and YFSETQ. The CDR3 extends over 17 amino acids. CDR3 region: CASSFTPGHGTKETQYF. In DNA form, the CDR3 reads TGCGCCAGCAGCTTCACACCGGGACACGGAACGAAAGAGACCCAGTACTTC.

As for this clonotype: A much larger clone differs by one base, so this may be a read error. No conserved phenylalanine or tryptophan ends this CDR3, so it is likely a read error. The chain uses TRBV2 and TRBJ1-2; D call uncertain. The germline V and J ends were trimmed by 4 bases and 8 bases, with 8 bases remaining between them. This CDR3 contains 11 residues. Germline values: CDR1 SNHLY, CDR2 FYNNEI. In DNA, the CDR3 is TGTGCCAGCAGTGCACTAGGAGGCTACACCCTC. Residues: CASSALGGYTL.

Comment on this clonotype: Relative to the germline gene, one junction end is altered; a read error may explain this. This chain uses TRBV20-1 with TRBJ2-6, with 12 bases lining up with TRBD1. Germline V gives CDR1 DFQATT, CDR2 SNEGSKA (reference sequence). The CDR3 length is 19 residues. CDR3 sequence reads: CSARDPSGTGGSGTNVLTF. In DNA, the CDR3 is TGCAGTGCTAGAGATCCTTCTGGGACAGGGGGCTCTGGGACCAACGTCCTGACTTTC.

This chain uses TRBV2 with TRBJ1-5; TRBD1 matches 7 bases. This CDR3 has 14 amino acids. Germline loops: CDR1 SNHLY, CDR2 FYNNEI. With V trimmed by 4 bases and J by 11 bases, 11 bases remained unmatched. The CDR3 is CASSGTGGGETQHF. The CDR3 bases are TGTGCCAGCAGTGGGACAGGAGGGGGGGAGACCCAGCATTTT.

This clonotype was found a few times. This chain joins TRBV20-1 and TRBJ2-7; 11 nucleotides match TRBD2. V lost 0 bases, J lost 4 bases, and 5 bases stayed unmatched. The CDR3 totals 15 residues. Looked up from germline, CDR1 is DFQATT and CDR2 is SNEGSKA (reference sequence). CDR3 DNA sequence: TGCAGTGCTAGAGAGCTAGCGGGAGGTTGGTACGAGCAGTACTTC. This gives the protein CSARELAGGWYEQYF.

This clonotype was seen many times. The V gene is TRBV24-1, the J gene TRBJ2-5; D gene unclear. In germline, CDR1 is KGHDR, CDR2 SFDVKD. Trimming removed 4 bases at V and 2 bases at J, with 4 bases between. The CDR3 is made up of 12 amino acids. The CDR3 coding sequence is TGTGCCACCAGTGAGAATCAAGAGACCCAGTACTTC. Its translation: CATSENQETQYF.

CDR3 in amino acids: CASSVSGSGFYEQYF. The CDR3 DNA is TGTGCCAGCAGCGTTTCGGGTTCGGGCTTCTACGAGCAGTACTTC. The chain links TRBV10-3 to TRBJ2-7, with D hard to call. This CDR3 has 15 amino acids. CDR1 is ENHRY, CDR2 SYGVKD, per germline. The ends were cut back, 10 bases at V and 3 bases at J, with 22 bases in the middle.

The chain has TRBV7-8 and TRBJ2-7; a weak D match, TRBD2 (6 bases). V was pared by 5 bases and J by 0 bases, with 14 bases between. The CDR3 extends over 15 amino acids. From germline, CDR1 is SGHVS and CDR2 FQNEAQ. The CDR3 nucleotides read TGTGCCAGCAGCATTAGCGGACTATCCTCCTACGAGCAGTACTTC. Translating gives CASSISGLSSYEQYF. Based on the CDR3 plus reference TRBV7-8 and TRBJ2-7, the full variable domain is GAGVSQSPRYKVAKRGQDVALRCDPISGHVSLFWYQQALGQGPEFLTYFQNEAQLDKSGLPSDRFFAERPEGSVSTLKIQRTQQEDSAVYLCASSISGLSSYEQYFGPGTRLTVT.

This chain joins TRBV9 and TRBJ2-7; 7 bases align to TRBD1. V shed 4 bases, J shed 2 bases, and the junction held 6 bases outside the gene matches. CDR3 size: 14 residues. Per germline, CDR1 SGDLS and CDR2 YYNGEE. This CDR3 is CASSRNTGAYEQYF. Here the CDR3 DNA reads TGTGCCAGCAGCCGTAATACAGGGGCCTACGAGCAGTACTTC.

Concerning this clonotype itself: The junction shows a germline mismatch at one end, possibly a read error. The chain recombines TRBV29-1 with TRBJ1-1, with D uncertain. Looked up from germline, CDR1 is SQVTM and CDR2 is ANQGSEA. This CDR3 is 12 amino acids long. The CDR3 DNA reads TGCAGCGTTAACGGGTTTAACACTGAGGCTTTCTTT. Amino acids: CSVNGFNTEAFF.

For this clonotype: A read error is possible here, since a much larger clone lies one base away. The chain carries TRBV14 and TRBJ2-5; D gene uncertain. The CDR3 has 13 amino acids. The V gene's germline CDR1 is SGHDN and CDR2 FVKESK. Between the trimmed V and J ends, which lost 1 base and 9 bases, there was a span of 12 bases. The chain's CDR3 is CASSQGRRGAQYF. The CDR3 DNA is TGTGCCAGCAGCCAAGGCCGTCGTGGGGCCCAGTACTTC.

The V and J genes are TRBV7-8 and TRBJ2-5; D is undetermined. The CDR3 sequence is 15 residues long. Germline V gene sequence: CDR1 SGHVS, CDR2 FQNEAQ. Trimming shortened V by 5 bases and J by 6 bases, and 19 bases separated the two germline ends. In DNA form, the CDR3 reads TGTGCCAGCAGCGCGCCGGACGGAGATGTAAAGACCCAGTACTTC. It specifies CASSAPDGDVKTQYF.

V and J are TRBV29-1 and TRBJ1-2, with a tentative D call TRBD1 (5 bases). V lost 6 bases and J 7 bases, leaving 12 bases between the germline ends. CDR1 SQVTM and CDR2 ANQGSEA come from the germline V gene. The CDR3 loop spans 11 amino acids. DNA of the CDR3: TGCAGCGTGACCGCGGGGCTTGGCTACACCTTC. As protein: CSVTAGLGYTF.

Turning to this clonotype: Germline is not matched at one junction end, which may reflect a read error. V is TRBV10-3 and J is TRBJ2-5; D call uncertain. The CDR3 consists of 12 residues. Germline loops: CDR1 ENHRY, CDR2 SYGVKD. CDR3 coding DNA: TGTGCCAGCAGTGACTCCAGGGAGACCCAGTACTTC. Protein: CASSDSRETQYF.

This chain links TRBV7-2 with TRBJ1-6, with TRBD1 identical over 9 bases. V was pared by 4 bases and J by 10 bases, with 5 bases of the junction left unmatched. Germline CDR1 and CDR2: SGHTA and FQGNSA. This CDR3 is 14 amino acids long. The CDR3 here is CASSSQGAGSPLHF. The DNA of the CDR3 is TGTGCCAGCAGCTCACAGGGGGCAGGGTCACCCCTCCACTTT.

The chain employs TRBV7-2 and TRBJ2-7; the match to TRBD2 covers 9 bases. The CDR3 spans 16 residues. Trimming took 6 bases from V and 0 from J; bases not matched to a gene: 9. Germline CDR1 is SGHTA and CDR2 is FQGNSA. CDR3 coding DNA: TGTGCCAGCAGTTACCTGCTAGCGGGACTCTCCTACGAGCAGTACTTC. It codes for CASSYLLAGLSYEQYF.

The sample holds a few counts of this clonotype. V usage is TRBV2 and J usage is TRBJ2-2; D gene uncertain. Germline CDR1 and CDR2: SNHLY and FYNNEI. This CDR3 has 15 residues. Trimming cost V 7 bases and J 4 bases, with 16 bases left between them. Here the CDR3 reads CASKPIKLSTGELFF. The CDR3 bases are TGTGCCAGCAAGCCTATTAAATTGTCCACCGGGGAGCTGTTTTTT.

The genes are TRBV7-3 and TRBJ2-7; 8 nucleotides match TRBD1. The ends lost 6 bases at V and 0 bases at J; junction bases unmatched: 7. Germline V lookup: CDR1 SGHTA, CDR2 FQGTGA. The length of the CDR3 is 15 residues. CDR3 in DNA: TGTGCCAGCAGTCGGGGACAGGTTTACTCCTACGAGCAGTACTTC. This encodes CASSRGQVYSYEQYF.

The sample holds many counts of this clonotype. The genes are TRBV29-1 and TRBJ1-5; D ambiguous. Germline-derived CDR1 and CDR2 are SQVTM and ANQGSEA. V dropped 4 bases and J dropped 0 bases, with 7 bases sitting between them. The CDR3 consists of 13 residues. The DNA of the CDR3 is TGCAGCGTTGGGCGGGATAGCAATCAGCCCCAGCATTTT. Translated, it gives CSVGRDSNQPQHF.

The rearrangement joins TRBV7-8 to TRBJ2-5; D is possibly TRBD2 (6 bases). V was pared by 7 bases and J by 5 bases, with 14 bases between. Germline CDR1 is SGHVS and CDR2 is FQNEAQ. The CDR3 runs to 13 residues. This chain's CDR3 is CASNSGTLETQYF. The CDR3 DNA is TGTGCCAGCAACTCTGGGACTTTGGAGACCCAGTACTTC.

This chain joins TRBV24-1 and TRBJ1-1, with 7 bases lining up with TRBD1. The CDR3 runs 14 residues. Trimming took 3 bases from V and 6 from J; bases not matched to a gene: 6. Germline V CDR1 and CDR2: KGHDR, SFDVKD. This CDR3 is CATSDGARGAEAFF. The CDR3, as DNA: TGTGCCACCAGTGATGGGGCCAGGGGGGCTGAAGCTTTCTTT.

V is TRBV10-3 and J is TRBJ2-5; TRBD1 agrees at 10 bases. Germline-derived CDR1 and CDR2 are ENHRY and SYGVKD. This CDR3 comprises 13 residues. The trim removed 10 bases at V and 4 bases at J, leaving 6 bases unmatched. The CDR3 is CASRGTGAETQYF. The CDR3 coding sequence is TGTGCCAGCAGGGGGACAGGGGCAGAGACCCAGTACTTC.

The DNA of the CDR3 is TGTGCCAGCAGCCATCTCGATTCACCCCTCCACTTT. Protein sequence: CASSHLDSPLHF. The V call is TRBV4-2, the J call TRBJ1-6; D is unclear. Trimming took 3 bases from V and 8 from J, leaving 5 bases between them. Germline lookup yields CDR1 LGHNA and CDR2 YNFKEQ. The CDR3 sequence is 12 residues long.

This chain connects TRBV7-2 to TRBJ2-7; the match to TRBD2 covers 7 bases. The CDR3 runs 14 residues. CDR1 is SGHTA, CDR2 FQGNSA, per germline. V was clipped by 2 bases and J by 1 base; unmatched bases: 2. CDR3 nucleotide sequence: TGTGCCAGCAGCTTAAGCGGGATTTCCTACGAGCAGTACTTC. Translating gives CASSLSGISYEQYF.

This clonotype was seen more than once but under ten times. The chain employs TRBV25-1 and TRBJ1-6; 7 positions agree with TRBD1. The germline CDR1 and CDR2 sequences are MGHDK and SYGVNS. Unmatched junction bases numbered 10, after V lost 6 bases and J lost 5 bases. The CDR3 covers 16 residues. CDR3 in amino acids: CASSHQGVSDNSPLHF. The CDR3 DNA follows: TGTGCCAGCAGCCACCAGGGGGTTTCGGATAATTCACCCCTCCACTTT.